This TCR beta chain was sequenced in a study of quantifying T cell responses using KT2 cells. About the research overall: cDNA was made from DNase-treated RNA using alpha and beta constant primers. Study-level findings and limits: Very high KT2 spike-in numbers caused saturation in KT2 sequence detection. Counts of KT2 alpha and beta sequences rose linearly with the number of KT2 cells added.

A single-stranded UMI oligo with SP2 sequence was ligated to cDNA 3' ends. The first PCR ran 3 to 5 cycles with an equimolar RC1.1 and RC1.2 beta primer mix. Starting with the second PCR, alpha and beta TCR chains went through separate processing. TCRdb reprocessed the UMI-ligation and nested PCR reads with MiXCR, giving one entry per CDR3 protein. The table lists 40,000 to 50,000 distinct CDR3 sequences, over 15% of them singletons. KT2, a clone with a known TCR, was spiked into unfractionated PBMC. As to this clonotype: The antigen is undetermined.

Deletions cut 5 bases from V and 2 bases from J, with 9 bases between. The CDR3 spans 13 residues. CDR1 MGHRA and CDR2 YSYEKL come from the germline V gene. The chain employs TRBV4-1 and TRBJ1-1, with D unresolved. This TCR came from a human donor. The sequenced sample was PBMCs spiked with cells of the T cell clone KT2. CDR3 coding DNA: TGCGCCAGCAGCAGGGTAGGTAACACTGAAGCTTTCTTT. It specifies CASSRVGNTEAFF.